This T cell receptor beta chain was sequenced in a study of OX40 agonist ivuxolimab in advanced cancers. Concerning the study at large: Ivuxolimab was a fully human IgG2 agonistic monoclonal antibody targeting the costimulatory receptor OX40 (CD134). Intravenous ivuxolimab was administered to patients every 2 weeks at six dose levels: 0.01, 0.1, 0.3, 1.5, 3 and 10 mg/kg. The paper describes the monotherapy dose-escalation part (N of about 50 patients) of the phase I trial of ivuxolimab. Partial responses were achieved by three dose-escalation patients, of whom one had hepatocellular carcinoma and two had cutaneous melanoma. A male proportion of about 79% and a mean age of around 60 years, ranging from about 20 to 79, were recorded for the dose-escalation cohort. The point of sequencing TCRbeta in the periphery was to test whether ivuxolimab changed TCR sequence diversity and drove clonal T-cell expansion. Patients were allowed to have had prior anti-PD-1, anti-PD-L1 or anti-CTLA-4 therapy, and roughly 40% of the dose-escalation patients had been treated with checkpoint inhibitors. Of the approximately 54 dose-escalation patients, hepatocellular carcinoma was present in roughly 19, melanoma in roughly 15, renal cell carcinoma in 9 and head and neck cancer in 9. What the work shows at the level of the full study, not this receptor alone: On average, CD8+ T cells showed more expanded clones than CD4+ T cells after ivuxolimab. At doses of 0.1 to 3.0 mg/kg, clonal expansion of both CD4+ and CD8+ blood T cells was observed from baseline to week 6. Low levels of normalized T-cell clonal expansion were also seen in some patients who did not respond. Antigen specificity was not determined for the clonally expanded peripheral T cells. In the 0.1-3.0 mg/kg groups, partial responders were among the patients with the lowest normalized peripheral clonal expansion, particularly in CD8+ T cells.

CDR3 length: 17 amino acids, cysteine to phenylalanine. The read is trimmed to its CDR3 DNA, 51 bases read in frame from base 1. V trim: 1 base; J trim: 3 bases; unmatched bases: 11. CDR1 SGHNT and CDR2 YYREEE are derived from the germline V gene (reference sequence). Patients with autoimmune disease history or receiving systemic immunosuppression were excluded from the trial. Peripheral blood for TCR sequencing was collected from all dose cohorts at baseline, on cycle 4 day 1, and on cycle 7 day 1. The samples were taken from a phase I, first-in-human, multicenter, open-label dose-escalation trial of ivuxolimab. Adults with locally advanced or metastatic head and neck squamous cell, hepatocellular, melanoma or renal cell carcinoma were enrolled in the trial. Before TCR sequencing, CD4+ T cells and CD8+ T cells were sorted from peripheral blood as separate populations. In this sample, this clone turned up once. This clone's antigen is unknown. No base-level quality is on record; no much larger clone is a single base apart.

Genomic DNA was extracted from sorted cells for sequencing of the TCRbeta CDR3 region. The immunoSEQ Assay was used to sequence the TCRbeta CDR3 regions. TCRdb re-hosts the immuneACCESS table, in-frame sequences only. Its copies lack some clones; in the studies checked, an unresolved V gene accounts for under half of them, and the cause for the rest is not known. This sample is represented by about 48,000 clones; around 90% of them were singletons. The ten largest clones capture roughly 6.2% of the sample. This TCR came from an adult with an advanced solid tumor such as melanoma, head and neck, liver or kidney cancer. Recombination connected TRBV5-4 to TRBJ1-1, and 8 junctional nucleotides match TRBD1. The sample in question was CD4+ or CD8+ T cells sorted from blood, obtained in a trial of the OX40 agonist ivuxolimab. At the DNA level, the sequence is TGTGCCAGCAGCTTGTCACAGGGGGGTCCGTGGGACACTGAAGCTTTCTTT. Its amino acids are CASSLSQGGPWDTEAFF.